Described below is a single T cell receptor beta chain sequence and its context. The germline V gene has CDR1 SGHDN and CDR2 FVKESK. V lost 5 bases to trimming and J lost 8 bases, with 19 bases between them. The CDR3 totals 15 residues. The data derive from a study of shared clonotypes between healthy human individuals. Only CD45RO-negative cells positively selected for CCR7 counted as naive CD8 cells, so terminally differentiated effector memory CD45RA+ cells were excluded. TCRdb's table, derived via immunoSEQ multiplex PCR, lists solely in-frame clones and lacks some. This table holds hundreds of thousands of clones, roughly 96% found once.

What was sequenced was naive CD8+ T cells sorted from blood. The V and J genes are TRBV14 and TRBJ2-4; D perhaps matches TRBD2 (5 bases). This receptor was taken from a woman under 40 in good health. The CDR3 spells CASSSYFGEMDIQYF. DNA of the CDR3: TGTGCCAGCAGCTCATACTTCGGGGAAATGGACATTCAGTACTTC.